This T cell receptor beta chain is drawn from a study of follicular helper T cells after annual influenza vaccination. Study background: Across the 2013-2014, 2014-2015 and 2015-2016 vaccination seasons, some subjects were resampled.

Only in-frame clones appear in the TCRdb table, and some are missing; sequencing was by immunoSEQ multiplex PCR. This sample has under 15,000 clones, with about 73% found just once. Germline V gene data show CDR1 as LGHNA and CDR2 as YNFKEQ. The CDR3 runs 15 residues. The germline V and J ends were trimmed by 1 base and 0 bases, with 6 bases remaining between them. Time point in this sample: 2014-2015 season, pre-vaccination. In this sample, this clone turned up a few times. What it binds is unknown. Study results and caveats: The much larger non-cTfh compartments may have been undersampled. Rare clonotypes were missed; only roughly 10-22% of cells gave TCRB. Change in circulating plasmablasts correlated with ICOS+CD38+ cTfh clonality change.

The sequencing here drew on CXCR5- memory CD4+ T cells sorted from blood, taken on the day of influenza vaccination. The J gene is TRBJ2-2, the V gene TRBV4-2, with D unclear. This clonotype was sampled from an adult who received the influenza vaccine. The chain's CDR3 is CASSQGLANTGELFF. The CDR3 DNA sequence: TGTGCCAGCAGCCAAGGATTGGCGAACACCGGGGAGCTGTTTTTT.